Presented here are 28 T cell receptor beta chains from one specimen sequenced in a study of beta chain features in type 1 diabetes. TCRB transcripts that were expressed got sequenced, as all of the isolated RNA had been reverse transcribed. Here immunoSEQ multiplex PCR was the method, and the copy in TCRdb shows in-frame clones only, minus some. This sample has fewer than 150,000 clones; less than 9% occur once, and the top ten carry approximately 1.4%. The specimen was central memory CD4+ T cells from blood. These receptors were collected from a woman aged 25 to 39 in good health.

The genes are TRBV27 and TRBJ2-1; 14 positions match TRBD2. This CDR3 region has 15 residues. The J segment lost 7 bases and the V segment lost 6 bases, leaving 5 bases of the junction unmatched. Germline V lookup: CDR1 MNHEY, CDR2 SMNVEV (reference sequence). CDR3 sequence reads: CASSQGTSGRNEQFF. The CDR3 DNA reads as TGTGCCAGCAGCCAAGGGACTAGCGGGAGAAATGAGCAGTTCTTC.

The chain carries TRBV29-1 and TRBJ2-3; TRBD1 aligns across 8 bases. The CDR3 runs to 14 residues. Per germline, CDR1 SQVTM and CDR2 ANQGSEA. The V and J ends lost 4 bases and 2 bases, in that order; junction bases with no gene match: 5. CDR3 sequence: CSVGSGGITDTQYF. CDR3 DNA: TGCAGCGTTGGCTCAGGGGGCATCACAGATACGCAGTATTTT.

This clone was recorded a few times. The chain joins TRBV9 to TRBJ1-5, with 10 positions matching TRBD1. This CDR3 has 16 amino acids. Germline CDR1 is SGDLS and CDR2 is YYNGEE. The trim removed 4 bases at V and 8 bases at J, leaving 12 bases unmatched. The CDR3 reads CASSPTGQGIEEPQHF. In nucleotides, the CDR3 is TGTGCCAGCAGCCCTACGGGACAGGGGATAGAAGAGCCCCAGCATTTT.

This chain links TRBV2 with TRBJ2-5; the match to TRBD2 covers 8 bases. This CDR3 is built from 13 residues. V lost 6 bases and J lost 5; bases outside the gene matches: 5. The germline gives CDR1 SNHLY, CDR2 FYNNEI. CDR3 protein: CASSARGGETQYF. CDR3 sequence (DNA): TGTGCCAGCAGCGCCCGGGGGGGGGAGACCCAGTACTTC.

This clone came up a few times. Additional DNA sequences in this sample encode the identical CDR3. The CDR3 spells CASSVGPTSTDTQYF. The CDR3 bases are TGTGCCAGCAGCGTAGGGCCGACTTCCACAGATACGCAGTATTTT. V and J are TRBV9 and TRBJ2-3; D gene uncertain. V lost 0 bases to trimming and J lost 2 bases, with 10 bases between them. The V gene's germline CDR1 is SGDLS and CDR2 YYNGEE. The CDR3 totals 15 residues.

This clone came up a few times. The J gene is TRBJ2-7, the V gene TRBV18, with 9 nucleotides matching TRBD2. Germline CDR1 is KGHSH and CDR2 is LQKENI. Unmatched junction bases numbered 5, after V lost 5 bases and J lost 3 bases. The CDR3 spans 14 residues. The CDR3 DNA is TGTGCCAGCTCAGAACTAGCGGGCTACTACGAGCAGTACTTC. Its protein product is CASSELAGYYEQYF.

This clone was counted only a few times. V gene TRBV6-1 combines with J gene TRBJ2-6; weak D call: TRBD1 (5 bases). Germline values: CDR1 MNHNS, CDR2 SASEGT. V was shortened by 11 bases and J by 1 base, with 15 bases between the two germline ends. This CDR3 is 15 amino acids long. The CDR3 loop reads CAAAGSGSGANVLTF. In nucleotides, the CDR3 is TGTGCCGCGGCAGGGTCAGGGTCTGGGGCCAACGTCCTGACTTTC.

This clone was observed at least ten times. The CDR3 spells CSTRTASTDTQYF. As DNA, the CDR3 is TGCAGCACCCGGACAGCCAGCACAGATACGCAGTATTTT. The V and J genes are TRBV29-1 and TRBJ2-3, with a weak D call TRBD1 (6 bases). The CDR3 is 13 amino acids. CDR1 and CDR2 (germline): SQVTM, ANQGSEA. Trimming shortened V by 8 bases and J by 0 bases, and 12 bases separated the two germline ends.

This chain joins TRBV4-1 and TRBJ2-2; 7 nucleotides line up with TRBD2. The CDR3 is 17 residues long. Germline V gives CDR1 MGHRA, CDR2 YSYEKL. Losses at the gene ends were 0 bases for V and 1 base for J; bases not matched to a gene: 5. CDR3 bases: TGCGCCAGCAGCCAAGATTTGGGCGGGGGGAACACCGGGGAGCTGTTTTTT. The encoded protein is CASSQDLGGGNTGELFF.

The chain uses TRBV6-1 and TRBJ2-1; 7 bases match TRBD2. The V and J ends lost 7 bases and 3 bases, in that order; junction bases with no gene match: 3. Germline CDR1 is MNHNS and CDR2 is SASEGT. There are 13 residues in the CDR3. Here the CDR3 DNA reads TGTGCCAGCAACGGACTAGACTACAATGAGCAGTTCTTC. As protein: CASNGLDYNEQFF.

Here the CDR3 DNA reads TGTGCCAGCAGCGCAGTCCCGGGACTAGCGGGTGAGCAGTTCTTC. Amino acids: CASSAVPGLAGEQFF. This chain joins TRBV9 and TRBJ2-1; 12 bases are shared with TRBD2. This CDR3 region has 15 residues. V was pared by 3 bases and J by 9 bases, with 7 bases of the junction left unmatched. Germline V gene sequence: CDR1 SGDLS, CDR2 YYNGEE.

In the case of this clone: Mismatch with germline at one junction end may stem from a read error. This rearrangement joins TRBV5-5 to TRBJ2-4; TRBD2 matches 16 bases. CDR1 SGHKS and CDR2 YYEKEE come from the germline V gene (reference sequence). The CDR3 has 16 amino acids. CDR3 amino acids: CASSHGTSGRANIQYF. For the CDR3, the DNA is TGCGCCAGCAGCCACGGGACTAGCGGGAGGGCCAACATTCAGTACTTC.

The rearrangement joins TRBV28 to TRBJ2-1, with 11 bases lining up with TRBD2. The CDR3 has 15 amino acids. Germline CDR1 is MDHEN and CDR2 is SYDVKM. Unmatched junction bases numbered 2, after V lost 5 bases and J lost 2 bases. CDR3 residues: CASSMTSGTYNEQFF. CDR3 in DNA: TGTGCCAGCAGTATGACTAGCGGGACCTACAATGAGCAGTTCTTC.

The chain is built from TRBV6-5 and TRBJ2-5; 8 nucleotides match TRBD1. The CDR3 is made up of 15 amino acids. Germline V lookup: CDR1 MNHEY, CDR2 SVGAGI. V lost 3 bases to trimming and J lost 3 bases; unmatched junction nucleotides: 6. CDR3 sequence reads: CASSYRTGLEETQYF. The CDR3 DNA follows: TGTGCCAGCAGTTATAGGACAGGGCTCGAAGAGACCCAGTACTTC.

The sample holds many counts of this clone. The rearrangement uses TRBV29-1 and TRBJ2-3, with 9 bases fitting TRBD2. The germline V gene has CDR1 SQVTM and CDR2 ANQGSEA. This CDR3 is built from 13 residues. V gave up 7 bases and J gave up 3 bases; unmatched junction bases: 5. CDR3 region: CSGSTSGTDTQYF. The CDR3 DNA is TGCAGCGGGTCGACTAGCGGTACAGATACGCAGTATTTT.

V usage is TRBV28 and J usage is TRBJ1-2; 8 bases are shared with TRBD1. The CDR3 is 16 residues long. Germline loops: CDR1 MDHEN, CDR2 SYDVKM. Trimming took 4 bases from V and 5 from J; bases not matched to a gene: 12. CDR3 loop: CASSSPGDRFGYGYTF. The CDR3 nucleotides are TGTGCCAGCAGTTCCCCCGGGGACAGGTTTGGTTATGGCTACACCTTC.

The sample holds a few counts of this clone. The chain joins TRBV18 to TRBJ1-1; 8 bases map to TRBD1. CDR1 is KGHSH, CDR2 LQKENI, per germline. The CDR3 totals 17 residues. V shed 3 bases and J 5 bases; nucleotides not matched to a gene: 14. This CDR3 reads CASSPRWTGSAGTEAFF. The CDR3 region has the DNA TGTGCCAGCTCACCCAGATGGACAGGGTCTGCTGGGACTGAAGCTTTCTTT.

This clone was seen at least ten times. V is TRBV27 and J is TRBJ1-5; possible D gene TRBD1, 5 bases. CDR1 MNHEY and CDR2 SMNVEV come from the germline V gene (reference sequence). This CDR3 region has 10 residues. The CDR3 DNA reads TGTGCTGCAGGGAATCAGCCCCAGCATTTT. This gives the protein CAAGNQPQHF.

The gene calls are TRBV4-2 and TRBJ2-5; TRBD2 aligns across 9 bases. V was pared by 0 bases and J by 5 bases, with 13 bases of the junction left unmatched. Germline CDR1 is LGHNA and CDR2 is YNFKEQ. The CDR3 consists of 18 residues. The CDR3 reads CASSQDLRGLAGKETQYF. CDR3 in DNA: TGTGCCAGCAGCCAAGATTTACGAGGGCTAGCGGGAAAGGAGACCCAGTACTTC.

The CDR3 DNA is TGTGCCAGCTCACCCCGGGACAGGGAGAATGAGCAGTTCTTC. Residues: CASSPRDRENEQFF. V gene TRBV18 combines with J gene TRBJ2-1; 9 bases fit TRBD1. Per germline, CDR1 KGHSH and CDR2 LQKENI. This CDR3 is 14 amino acids long. The V gene end was trimmed by 3 bases and the J gene end by 7 bases; junction bases not matched to a gene: 4.

The table lists this clone with many counts. The V and J genes are TRBV15 and TRBJ2-1; a possible D gene is TRBD2 (7 bases). The germline CDR1 and CDR2 sequences are LNHNV and YYDKDF (reference sequence). Trimming shortened V by 9 bases and J by 5 bases, and 20 bases separated the two germline ends. This CDR3 has 15 residues. As DNA, the CDR3 is TGTGCCACTGCAGTCCGGGGGGCGTCCGACAATGAGCAGTTCTTC. It specifies CATAVRGASDNEQFF.

This clone was detected only a few times. The chain employs TRBV28 and TRBJ1-1; no reliable D call. Germline assignment: CDR1 MDHEN and CDR2 SYDVKM. CDR3 size: 15 residues. Trimming removed 1 base from V and 1 base from J, with 10 bases in between. In DNA, the CDR3 is TGTGCCAGCAGTTTATCACGACATAAGAACACTGAAGCTTTCTTT. Its translation: CASSLSRHKNTEAFF.

This clone was seen at least ten times. The chain combines TRBV7-2 with TRBJ2-3, with D possibly being TRBD1 (7 bases). V lost 2 bases and J lost 0, with 18 bases in between. Germline CDR1 is SGHTA and CDR2 is FQGNSA. The CDR3 is 18 residues long. In nucleotides, the CDR3 is TGTGCCAGCAGCTTACCCCAGAGGCAGGGGGGAAGCACAGATACGCAGTATTTT. It yields the protein CASSLPQRQGGSTDTQYF. Supplemented by reference TRBV7-2 and TRBJ2-3, the full variable domain reads GAGVSQSPSNKVTEKGKDVELRCDPISGHTALYWYRQSLGQGLEFLIYFQGNSAPDKSGLPSDRFSAERTGGSVSTLTIQRTQQEDSAVYLCASSLPQRQGGSTDTQYFGPGTRLTVL.

This clone was found a few times. The chain has TRBV28 and TRBJ2-6; 10 bases are a match to TRBD1. Germline V CDR1 and CDR2: MDHEN, SYDVKM. The CDR3 spans 18 residues. With 6 bases clipped from V and 0 bases from J, the junction kept 8 bases outside the gene matches. CDR3 in amino acids: CASRSPTGGSSGANVLTF. The CDR3 coding sequence is TGTGCCAGCAGATCCCCGACAGGGGGCTCCTCTGGGGCCAACGTCCTGACTTTC.

The V gene is TRBV30, the J gene TRBJ1-1; 11 bases fit TRBD1. J was trimmed by 5 bases and V by 4 bases; bases with no gene match: 3. The germline V gene has CDR1 GTSNPN and CDR2 SVGIG (reference sequence). The CDR3 loop spans 13 amino acids. CDR3 region: CAWTGTGGTEAFF. In nucleotides, the CDR3 is TGTGCCTGGACCGGGACAGGGGGGACTGAAGCTTTCTTT.

This clone has a handful of counts. The chain has TRBV19 and TRBJ2-1; 9 nucleotides line up with TRBD2. CDR1 is LNHDA, CDR2 SQIVND, per germline (reference sequence). Losses at the gene ends were 7 bases for V and 5 bases for J; bases not matched to a gene: 6. This CDR3 contains 14 residues. CDR3 DNA sequence: TGTGCCAGTACGCGAAGCGGGAGGAACAATGAGCAGTTCTTC. It specifies CASTRSGRNNEQFF.

The CDR3: CASSLVSQGGYEQYF. The CDR3 region has the DNA TGTGCCAGCAGCTTAGTCTCACAGGGTGGGTACGAGCAGTACTTC. This rearrangement joins TRBV7-2 to TRBJ2-7, with D tentatively TRBD1 (6 bases). With 1 base removed from V and 4 bases from J, the gap between germline ends came to 14 bases. This CDR3 has 15 amino acids. Per the germline V gene, CDR1 is SGHTA and CDR2 is FQGNSA.

The chain's CDR3 is CASSYGAGGPGEQYF. CDR3 coding DNA: TGTGCCAGCAGCTACGGTGCGGGAGGGCCGGGCGAGCAGTACTTC. The rearrangement uses TRBV6-5 and TRBJ2-7, with 9 bases fitting TRBD2. Trimming took 6 bases from V and 6 from J; bases not matched to a gene: 12. The CDR3 contains 15 residues. From germline, CDR1 is MNHEY and CDR2 SVGAGI.